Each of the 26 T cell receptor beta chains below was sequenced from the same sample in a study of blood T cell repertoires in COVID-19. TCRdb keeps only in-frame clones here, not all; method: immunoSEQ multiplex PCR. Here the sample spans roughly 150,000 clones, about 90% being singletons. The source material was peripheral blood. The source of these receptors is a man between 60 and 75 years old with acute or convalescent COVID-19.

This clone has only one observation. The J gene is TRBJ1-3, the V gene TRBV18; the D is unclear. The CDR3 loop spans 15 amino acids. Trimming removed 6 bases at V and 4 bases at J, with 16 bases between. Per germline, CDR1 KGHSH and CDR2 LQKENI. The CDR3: CASSLEHVQGNTIYF. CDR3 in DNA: TGTGCCAGCTCCCTAGAACACGTTCAAGGAAACACCATATATTTT.

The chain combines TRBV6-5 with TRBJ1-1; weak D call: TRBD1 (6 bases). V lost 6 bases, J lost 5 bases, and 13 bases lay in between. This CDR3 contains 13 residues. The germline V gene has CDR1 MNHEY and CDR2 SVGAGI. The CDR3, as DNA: TGTGCCAGCAGCTCCCCAGGGGAAACTGAAGCTTTCTTT. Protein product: CASSSPGETEAFF.

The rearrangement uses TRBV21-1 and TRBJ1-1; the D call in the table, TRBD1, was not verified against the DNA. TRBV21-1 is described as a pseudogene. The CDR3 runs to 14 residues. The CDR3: CASSTRDSSTEAFF. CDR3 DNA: TGTGCCAGCAGCACCCGGGACAGTTCCACTGAAGCTTTCTTT.

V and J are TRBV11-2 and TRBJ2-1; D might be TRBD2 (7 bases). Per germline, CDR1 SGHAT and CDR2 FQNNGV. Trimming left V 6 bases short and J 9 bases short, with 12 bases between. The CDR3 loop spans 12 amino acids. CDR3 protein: CASRIGGGEQFF. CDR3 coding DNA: TGTGCCAGCAGAATAGGGGGGGGTGAGCAGTTCTTC.

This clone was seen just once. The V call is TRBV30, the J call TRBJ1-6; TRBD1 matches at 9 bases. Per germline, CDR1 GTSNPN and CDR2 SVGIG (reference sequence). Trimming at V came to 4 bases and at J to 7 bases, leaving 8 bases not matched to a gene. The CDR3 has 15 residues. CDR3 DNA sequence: TGTGCCTGGACTACAGGGGGCTGGGCGAATTCACCCCTCCACTTT. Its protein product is CAWTTGGWANSPLHF.

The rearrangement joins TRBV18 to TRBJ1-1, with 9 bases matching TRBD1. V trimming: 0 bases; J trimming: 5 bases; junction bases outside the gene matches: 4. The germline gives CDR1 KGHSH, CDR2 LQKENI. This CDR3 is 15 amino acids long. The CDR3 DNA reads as TGTGCCAGCTCACCACCGACAGGGGGTAGGACTGAAGCTTTCTTT. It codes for CASSPPTGGRTEAFF.

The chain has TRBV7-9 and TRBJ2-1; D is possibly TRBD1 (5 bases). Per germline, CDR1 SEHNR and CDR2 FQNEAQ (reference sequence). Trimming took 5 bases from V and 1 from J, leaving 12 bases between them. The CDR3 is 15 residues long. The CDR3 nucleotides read TGTGCCAGCAGCAAAATGGCAGGGTCCTACAATGAGCAGTTCTTC. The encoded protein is CASSKMAGSYNEQFF.

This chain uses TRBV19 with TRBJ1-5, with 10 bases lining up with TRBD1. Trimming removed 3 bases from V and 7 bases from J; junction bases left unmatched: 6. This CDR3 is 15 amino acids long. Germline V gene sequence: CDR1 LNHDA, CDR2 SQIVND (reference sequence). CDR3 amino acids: CASSMTGGGGQPQHF. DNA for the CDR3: TGTGCCAGTAGTATGACAGGGGGCGGGGGACAGCCCCAGCATTTT.

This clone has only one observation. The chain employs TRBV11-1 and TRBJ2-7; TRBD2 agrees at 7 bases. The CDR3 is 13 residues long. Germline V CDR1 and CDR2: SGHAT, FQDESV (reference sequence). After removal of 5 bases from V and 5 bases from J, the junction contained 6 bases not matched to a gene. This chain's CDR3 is CASSPMTSHEQYF. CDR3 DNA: TGTGCCAGCAGCCCGATGACTAGCCACGAGCAGTACTTC.

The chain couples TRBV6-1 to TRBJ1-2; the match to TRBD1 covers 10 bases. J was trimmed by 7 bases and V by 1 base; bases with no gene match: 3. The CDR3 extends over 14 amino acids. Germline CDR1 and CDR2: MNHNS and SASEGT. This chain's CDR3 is CASSEGQGAFGYTF. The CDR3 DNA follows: TGTGCCAGCAGTGAAGGACAGGGGGCTTTTGGCTACACCTTC.

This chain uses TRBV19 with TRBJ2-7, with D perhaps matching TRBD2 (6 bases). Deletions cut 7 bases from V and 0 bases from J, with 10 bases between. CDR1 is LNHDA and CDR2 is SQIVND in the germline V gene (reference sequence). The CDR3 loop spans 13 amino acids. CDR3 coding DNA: TGTGCCAGTAAAGAGGAGGGCTCCTACGAGCAGTACTTC. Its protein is CASKEEGSYEQYF.

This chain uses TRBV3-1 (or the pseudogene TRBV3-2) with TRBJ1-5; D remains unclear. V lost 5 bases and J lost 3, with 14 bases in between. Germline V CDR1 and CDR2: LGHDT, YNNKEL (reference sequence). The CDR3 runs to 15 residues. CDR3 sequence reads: CASSGGQASNQPQHF. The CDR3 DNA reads TGTGCCAGCAGCGGCGGGCAGGCCTCCAATCAGCCCCAGCATTTT.

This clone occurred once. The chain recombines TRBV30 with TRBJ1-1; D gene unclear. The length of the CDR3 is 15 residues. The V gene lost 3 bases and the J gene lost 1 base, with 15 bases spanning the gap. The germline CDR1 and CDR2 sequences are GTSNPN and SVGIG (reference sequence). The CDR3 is CAWRVVGSGNTEAFF. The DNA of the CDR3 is TGTGCCTGGAGAGTCGTTGGCTCGGGGAACACTGAAGCTTTCTTT.

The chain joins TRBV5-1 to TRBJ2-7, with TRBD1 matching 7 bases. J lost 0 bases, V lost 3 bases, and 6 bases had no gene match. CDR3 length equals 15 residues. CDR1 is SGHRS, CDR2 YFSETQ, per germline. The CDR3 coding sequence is TGCGCCAGCAGCTCCCTCTGGGACAGCTCCTACGAGCAGTACTTC. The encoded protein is CASSSLWDSSYEQYF.

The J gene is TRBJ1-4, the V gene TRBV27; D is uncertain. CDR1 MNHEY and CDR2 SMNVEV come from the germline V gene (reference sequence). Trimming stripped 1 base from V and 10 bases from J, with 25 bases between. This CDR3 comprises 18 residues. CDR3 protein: CASSLLYPILSGLRKLFF. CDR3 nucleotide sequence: TGTGCCAGCAGTTTATTATACCCAATTCTGTCCGGGTTACGAAAACTGTTTTTT. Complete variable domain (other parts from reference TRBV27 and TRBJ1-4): EAQVTQNPRYLITVTGKKLTVTCSQNMNHEYMSWYRQDPGLGLRQIYYSMNVEVTDKGDVPEGYKVSRKEKRNFPLILESPSPNQTSLYFCASSLLYPILSGLRKLFFGSGTQLSVL.

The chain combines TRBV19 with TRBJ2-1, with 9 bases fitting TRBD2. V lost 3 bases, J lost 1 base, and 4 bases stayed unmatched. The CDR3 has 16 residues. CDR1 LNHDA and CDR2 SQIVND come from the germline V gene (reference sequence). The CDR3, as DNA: TGTGCCAGTAGTATCCCAGCGGGGGGATCCTACAATGAGCAGTTCTTC. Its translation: CASSIPAGGSYNEQFF. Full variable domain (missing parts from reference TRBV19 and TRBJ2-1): DGGITQSPKYLFRKEGQNVTLSCEQNLNHDAMYWYRQDPGQGLRLIYYSQIVNDFQKGDIAEGYSVSREKKESFPLTVTSAQKNPTAFYLCASSIPAGGSYNEQFFGPGTRLTVL.

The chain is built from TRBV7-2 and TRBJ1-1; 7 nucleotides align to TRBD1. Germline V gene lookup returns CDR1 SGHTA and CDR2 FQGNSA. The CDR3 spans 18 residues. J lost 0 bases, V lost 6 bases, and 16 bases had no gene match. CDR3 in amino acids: CASRVGWRGLGVNTEAFF. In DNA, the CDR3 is TGTGCCAGCAGAGTGGGGTGGAGGGGGCTAGGGGTGAACACTGAAGCTTTCTTT.

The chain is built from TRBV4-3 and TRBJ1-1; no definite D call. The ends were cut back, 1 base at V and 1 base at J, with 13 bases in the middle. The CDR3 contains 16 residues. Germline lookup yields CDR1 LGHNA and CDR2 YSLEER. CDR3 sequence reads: CASSQVTSVKNTEAFF. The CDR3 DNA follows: TGCGCCAGCAGCCAAGTAACTTCCGTTAAGAACACTGAAGCTTTCTTT.

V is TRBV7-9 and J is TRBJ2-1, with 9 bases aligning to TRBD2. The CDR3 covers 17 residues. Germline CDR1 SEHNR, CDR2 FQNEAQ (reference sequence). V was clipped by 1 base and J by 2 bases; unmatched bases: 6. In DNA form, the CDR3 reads TGTGCCAGCAGCTTAGGATTGGGGACTAGCCCCTACAATGAGCAGTTCTTC. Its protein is CASSLGLGTSPYNEQFF.

The CDR3 is CASSFGGRGGADTQYF. CDR3 DNA: TGTGCCAGCTCCTTTGGAGGGAGGGGTGGCGCAGATACGCAGTATTTT. The chain combines TRBV5-4 with TRBJ2-3, with 7 bases matching TRBD2. Trimming at V came to 7 bases and at J to 4 bases, leaving 15 bases not matched to a gene. The CDR3 spans 16 residues. CDR1 is SGHNT, CDR2 YYREEE, per germline (reference sequence).

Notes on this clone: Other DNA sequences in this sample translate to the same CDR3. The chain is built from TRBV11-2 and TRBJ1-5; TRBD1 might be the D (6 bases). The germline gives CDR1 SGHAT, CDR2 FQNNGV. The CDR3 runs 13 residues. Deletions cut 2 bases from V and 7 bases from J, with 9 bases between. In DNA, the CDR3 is TGTGCCAGCAGCTTATCAGGGGACCAGCCCCAGCATTTT. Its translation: CASSLSGDQPQHF.

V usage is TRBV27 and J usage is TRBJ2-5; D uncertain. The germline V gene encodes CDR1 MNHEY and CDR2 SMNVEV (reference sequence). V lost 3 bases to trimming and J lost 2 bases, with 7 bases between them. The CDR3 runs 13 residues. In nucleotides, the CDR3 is TGTGCCAGCAGTTTCCGAGGACAAGAGACCCAGTACTTC. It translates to CASSFRGQETQYF.

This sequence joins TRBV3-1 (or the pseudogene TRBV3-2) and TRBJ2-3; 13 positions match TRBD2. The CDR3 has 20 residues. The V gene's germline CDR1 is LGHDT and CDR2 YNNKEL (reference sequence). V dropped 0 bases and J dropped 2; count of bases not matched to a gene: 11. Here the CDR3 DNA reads TGTGCCAGCAGCCAAGATCTTACTAGCGGGGGGGCCACGCCCACAGATACGCAGTATTTT. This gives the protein CASSQDLTSGGATPTDTQYF.

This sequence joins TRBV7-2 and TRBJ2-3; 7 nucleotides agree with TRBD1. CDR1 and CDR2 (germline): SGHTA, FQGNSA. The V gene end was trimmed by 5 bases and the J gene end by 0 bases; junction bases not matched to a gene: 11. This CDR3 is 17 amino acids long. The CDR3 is CASSHRFGTASTDTQYF. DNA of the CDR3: TGTGCCAGCAGCCACCGGTTTGGGACAGCCAGCACAGATACGCAGTATTTT.

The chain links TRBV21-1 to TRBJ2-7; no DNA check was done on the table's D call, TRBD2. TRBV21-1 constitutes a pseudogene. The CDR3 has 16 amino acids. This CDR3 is CASTNSGGGSSYEQYF. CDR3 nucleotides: TGTGCCAGCACCAACTCCGGGGGAGGGAGCTCCTACGAGCAGTACTTC.

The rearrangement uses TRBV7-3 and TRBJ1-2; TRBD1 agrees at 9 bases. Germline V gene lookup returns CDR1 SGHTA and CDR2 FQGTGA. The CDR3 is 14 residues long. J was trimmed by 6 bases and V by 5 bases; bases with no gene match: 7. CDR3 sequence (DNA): TGTGCCAGCAGCCTCGGACAGGGGACGAATGGCTACACCTTC. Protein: CASSLGQGTNGYTF.